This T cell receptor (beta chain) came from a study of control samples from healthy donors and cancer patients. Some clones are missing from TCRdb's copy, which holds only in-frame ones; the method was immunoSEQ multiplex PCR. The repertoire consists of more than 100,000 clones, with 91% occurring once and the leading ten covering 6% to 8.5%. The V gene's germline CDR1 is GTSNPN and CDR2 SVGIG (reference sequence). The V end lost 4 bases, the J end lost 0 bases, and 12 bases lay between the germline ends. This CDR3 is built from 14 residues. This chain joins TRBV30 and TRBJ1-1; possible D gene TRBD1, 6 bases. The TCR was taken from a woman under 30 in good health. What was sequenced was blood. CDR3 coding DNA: TGTGCCTGGAAGGGGACATCGATGAACACTGAAGCTTTCTTT. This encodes CAWKGTSMNTEAFF.